A selection of T cell receptor beta chains follows, all from one sample in a study of T cell clones after liver transplantation. Sequencing was performed with immunoSEQ multiplex PCR; in TCRdb, only in-frame clones are kept and a portion is missing. The sample holds tens of thousands of clones, roughly nine tenths seen once. The sample was CD4+ T cells from blood, taken before liver transplant. These receptors all come from a human donor who received a liver transplant. Both conserved end residues are part of each CDR3. D genes are given only for firm matches. A clone size is listed for some rows: how often the clone was seen (once, few, many), or a class if it is expanded.

D,J,size,V,DNA,CDR3
TRBD1,TRBJ2-5,.,TRBV5-1,TGCGCCAGCAGCCAGCGACAGGGAGCAATCCAAGAGACCCAGTACTTC,CASSQRQGAIQETQYF
TRBD1,TRBJ1-4,.,TRBV4-1,TGCGCCAGCAGCCAAGAGAGGACAGGGTCGGCGGAAAAACTGTTTTTT,CASSQERTGSAEKLFF
.,TRBJ1-1,.,TRBV11-3,TGTGCCAGCAGCTTAGGGGAGGACAGAAGGAACACTGAAGCTTTCTTT,CASSLGEDRRNTEAFF
.,TRBJ1-2,few,TRBV7-9,TGTGCCAGCAGCCCCGGGACGGCTAAAGGCGACTATGGCTACACCTTC,CASSPGTAKGDYGYTF
TRBD1,TRBJ2-2,.,TRBV7-2,TGTGCCAGCAGCTTAGCCTTAGGACAGGGGGCTATCACCGGGGAGCTGTTTTTT,CASSLALGQGAITGELFF
TRBD2,TRBJ2-5,.,TRBV6-1,TGTGCCAGCAGTGGACTAGCGGGAACCTCGCAAGAGACCCAGTACTTC,CASSGLAGTSQETQYF
.,TRBJ1-1,.,TRBV9,TGTGCCAGCAGCAGACGAGGGATGGTCCCAAACACTGAAGCTTTCTTT,CASSRRGMVPNTEAFF
.,TRBJ2-2,once,TRBV5-4,TGTGCCAGCAGCCCTTCCTTGGGCAGGGCCTGGAACACCGGGGAGCTGTTTTTT,CASSPSLGRAWNTGELFF
.,TRBJ2-5,.,TRBV15,TGTGCCACCAGCAGAGAGGCATGGGGAAGGGGGCAAGAGACCCAGTACTTC,CATSREAWGRGQETQYF
.,TRBJ1-1,once,TRBV28,TGTGCCAGCAGCCAATGGACAAGAACGATGAACACTGAAGCTTTCTTT,CASSQWTRTMNTEAFF
.,TRBJ2-3,.,TRBV7-3,TGTGCCAGCAGCTTAGTAGCGGTAGGCACAGATACGCAGTATTTT,CASSLVAVGTDTQYF
.,TRBJ2-3,.,TRBV7-3,TGTGCCAGCAGCCTAAACCCCTGGAGCAGCGGATTTAGCACAGATACGCAGTATTTT,CASSLNPWSSGFSTDTQYF
.,TRBJ2-5,.,TRBV5-1,TGCGCCAGCAGCTTAGGGAGTCGAGAGACCCAGTACTTC,CASSLGSRETQYF
.,TRBJ2-1,.,TRBV5-4,TGTGCCAGCAGCTTGGCAGGGGGGATGGTACGGGTCGGGGAGCAGTTCTTC,CASSLAGGMVRVGEQFF
TRBD2,TRBJ2-5,.,TRBV9,TGTGCCAGCAGCGTAGACGTGAGCGGGGGAATTCAAGAGACCCAGTACTTC,CASSVDVSGGIQETQYF
.,TRBJ1-2,.,TRBV28,TGTGCCAGCAGCCTGGGGGACAAAAACTATGGCTACACCTTC,CASSLGDKNYGYTF
TRBD2,TRBJ2-7,.,TRBV29-1,TGCAGCGTTGAAGCGCCGGGAGGCTACGAGCAGTACTTC,CSVEAPGGYEQYF
.,TRBJ2-7,.,TRBV7-9,TGTGCCAGCAGCACCACTGGTGGGGGCTCCTACGAGCAGTACTTC,CASSTTGGGSYEQYF
TRBD1,TRBJ2-7,.,TRBV4-1,TGCGCCAGCAGCCAGACGGACAGGTTGGCCTACGAGCAGTACTTC,CASSQTDRLAYEQYF
.,TRBJ2-3,few,TRBV5-1,TGCGCCAGCAGCTTGTTGGAGAGAGATACGCAGTATTTT,CASSLLERDTQYF
TRBD1,TRBJ1-1,.,TRBV5-1,TGCGCCAGCAGCTTGGGAGACAGGGGAAACACTGAAGCTTTCTTT,CASSLGDRGNTEAFF
TRBD1,TRBJ2-1,.,TRBV6-5,TGTGCCAGCAGGACAGGGTACAATGAGCAGTTCTTC,CASRTGYNEQFF
TRBD1,TRBJ2-7,.,TRBV28,TGTGCCAGCAAGGGGGGGGACAGGGCTCCCTACGAGCAGTACTTC,CASKGGDRAPYEQYF
.,TRBJ2-2,.,TRBV11-3,TGTGCCAGCAGCTCAAGCGACCCGAACACCGGGGAGCTGTTTTTT,CASSSSDPNTGELFF
.,TRBJ2-7,.,TRBV18,TGTGCCAGCTCACCCGGGTCCGAGCAGTACTTC,CASSPGSEQYF
.,TRBJ2-4,.,TRBV10-3,TGTGCCATCAGTGATATGGCAGGGACTGGAAACATTCAGTACTTC,CAISDMAGTGNIQYF
TRBD2,TRBJ2-7,.,TRBV4-1,TGCGCCAGCAGTCCCCCCCTAGCGGGGAACGAGCAGTACTTC,CASSPPLAGNEQYF
TRBD1,TRBJ1-1,.,TRBV18,TGTGCCAGCTCCCCCGGGACAGACCCTGAAGCTTTCTTT,CASSPGTDPEAFF
.,TRBJ2-3,.,TRBV11-3,TGTGCCAGCAGCCCAGGTCCCAGCACAGATACGCAGTATTTT,CASSPGPSTDTQYF
.,TRBJ2-5,.,TRBV5-1,TGCGCCAGCAGTAAGACCGGGACACAAGTGTACCAAGAGACCCAGTACTTC,CASSKTGTQVYQETQYF
.,TRBJ2-5,.,TRBV11-3,TGTGCCAGCAGCGTTCTGGGGACCCAGTACTTC,CASSVLGTQYF
.,TRBJ2-5,.,TRBV11-3,TGTGCCAGCAGCTTAATCGGGGCCCAAGAGACCCAGTACTTC,CASSLIGAQETQYF
TRBD2,TRBJ2-1,.,TRBV5-1,TGCGCCAGCAGCCCCCGCGGTAGCGGGAGGGCCTGGGACAATGAGCAGTTCTTC,CASSPRGSGRAWDNEQFF